Below, 8 T cell receptor beta chains from the same sample are listed, as sequenced in a study of cytomegalovirus exposure and HLA in healthy donors. PCR primers comprised 60 Vbeta and 13 Jbeta primers. Data came from immunoSEQ multiplex PCR; TCRdb stores just in-frame clones and leaves some out. Among roughly 160,000 clones listed, around 74% were seen once. The sequenced sample consisted of PBMCs. These receptors were collected from a female donor in good health and CMV-seronegative.

The rearrangement joins TRBV7-9 to TRBJ1-4, with D maybe TRBD1 (5 bases). Deletions cut 3 bases from V and 0 bases from J, with 8 bases between. This CDR3 has 15 amino acids. CDR1 and CDR2 (germline): SEHNR, FQNEAQ (reference sequence). CDR3 residues: CASSFRVATNEKLFF. Written as DNA, the CDR3 is TGTGCCAGCAGCTTCAGGGTGGCAACTAATGAAAAACTGTTTTTT.

This clone occurred a few times. The CDR3 spells CASSQDQAGGQPQHF. In nucleotides, the CDR3 is TGTGCCAGCAGCCAAGATCAGGCAGGTGGGCAGCCCCAGCATTTT. The chain has TRBV4-2 and TRBJ1-5; no definite D call. This CDR3 spans 15 amino acids. The V gene's germline CDR1 is LGHNA and CDR2 YNFKEQ. The ends were cut back, 0 bases at V and 7 bases at J, with 13 bases in the middle.

CDR3 sequence reads: CASSQDPRGATYEQYF. DNA for the CDR3: TGCGCCAGCAGCCAAGACCCCCGGGGGGCCACCTACGAGCAGTACTTC. The rearrangement links TRBV4-3 to TRBJ2-7; D possibly corresponds to TRBD2 (7 bases). Trimming shortened V by 0 bases and J by 2 bases, and 14 bases separated the two germline ends. CDR3 length equals 16 residues. Germline V gene lookup returns CDR1 LGHNA and CDR2 YSLEER.

This sequence joins TRBV5-6 and TRBJ2-6, with 7 bases fitting TRBD2. The V and J ends lost 4 bases and 2 bases, in that order; junction bases with no gene match: 6. Germline V CDR1 and CDR2: SGHDT, YYEEEE. The CDR3 spans 16 residues. The CDR3 nucleotides are TGTGCCAGCAGCCCGGTGGGGGGGACTGGGGCCAACGTCCTGACTTTC. Its protein product is CASSPVGGTGANVLTF. The variable domain in full, with the rest retrieved from reference TRBV5-6 and TRBJ2-6, is DAGVTQSPTHLIKTRGQQVTLRCSPKSGHDTVSWYQQALGQGPQFIFQYYEEEERQRGNFPDRFSGHQFPNYSSELNVNALLLGDSALYLCASSPVGGTGANVLTFGAGSRLTVL.

The V gene is TRBV18, the J gene TRBJ1-1; a weak D match, TRBD1 (6 bases). The germline CDR1 and CDR2 sequences are KGHSH and LQKENI. Trimming took 1 base from V and 11 from J, leaving 11 bases between them. This CDR3 region has 12 residues. CDR3 residues: CASSPREGDAFF. DNA for the CDR3: TGTGCCAGCTCACCACGGGAGGGGGATGCTTTCTTT.

This chain links TRBV18 with TRBJ1-1, with D unresolved. Germline lookup yields CDR1 KGHSH and CDR2 LQKENI. The length of the CDR3 is 15 residues. V was pared by 3 bases and J by 5 bases, with 16 bases between. In nucleotides, the CDR3 is TGTGCCAGCTCACCCCGGGGAGAGGTGGGGACTGAAGCTTTCTTT. It codes for CASSPRGEVGTEAFF.

In DNA form, the CDR3 reads TGTGCCAGCAGTTTGTCGACAGGGCTGAACACTGAAGCTTTCTTT. Protein: CASSLSTGLNTEAFF. The V gene is TRBV28, the J gene TRBJ1-1; the match to TRBD1 covers 7 bases. The CDR3 spans 15 residues. V shed 3 bases, J shed 0 bases, and the junction held 4 bases outside the gene matches. Germline V gene sequence: CDR1 MDHEN, CDR2 SYDVKM. Complete variable domain (other parts from reference TRBV28 and TRBJ1-1): DVKVTQSSRYLVKRTGEKVFLECVQDMDHENMFWYRQDPGLGLRLIYFSYDVKMKEKGDIPEGYSVSREKKERFSLILESASTNQTSMYLCASSLSTGLNTEAFFGQGTRLTVV.

V usage is TRBV7-8 and J usage is TRBJ1-5; the D gene is possibly TRBD1 (6 bases). V was cut by 0 bases and J by 7 bases, with 10 bases left in between. The CDR3 runs 14 residues. Per germline, CDR1 SGHVS and CDR2 FQNEAQ. CDR3 nucleotide sequence: TGTGCCAGCAGCTTAGCGAGAGGGGGACAGCCCCAGCATTTT. Translation gives CASSLARGGQPQHF.